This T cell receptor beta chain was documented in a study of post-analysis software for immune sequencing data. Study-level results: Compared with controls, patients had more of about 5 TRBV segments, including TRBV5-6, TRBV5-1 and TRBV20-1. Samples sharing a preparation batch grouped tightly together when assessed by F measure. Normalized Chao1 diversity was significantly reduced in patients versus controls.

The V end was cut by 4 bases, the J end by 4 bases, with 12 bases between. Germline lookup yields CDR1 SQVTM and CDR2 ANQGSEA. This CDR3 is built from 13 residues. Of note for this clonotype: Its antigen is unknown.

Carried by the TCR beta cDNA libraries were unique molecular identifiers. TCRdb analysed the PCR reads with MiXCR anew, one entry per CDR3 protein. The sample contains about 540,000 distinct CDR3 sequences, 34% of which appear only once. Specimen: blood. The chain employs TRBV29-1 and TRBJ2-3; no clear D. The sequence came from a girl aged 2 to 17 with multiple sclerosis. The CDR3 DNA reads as TGCAGCGTTGGTGGCAGTTACGCAGATACGCAGTATTTT. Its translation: CSVGGSYADTQYF.